Below, 21 T cell receptor beta chains from the same sample are listed, as sequenced in a study of cytotoxic CD8 clonotypes in ibrutinib-treated CLL. TCRdb's copy holds only in-frame clones and misses some; the assay was immunoSEQ multiplex PCR. The sample shows about 130,000 clones, about 79% of them seen only once. The sequenced sample was PBMCs, obtained after 12 months of ibrutinib treatment. The source is a human donor with chronic lymphocytic leukemia.

V and J are TRBV4-1 and TRBJ2-1; TRBD2 agrees at 8 bases. Germline values: CDR1 MGHRA, CDR2 YSYEKL. Unmatched junction bases numbered 14, after V lost 0 bases and J lost 7 bases. The CDR3 consists of 18 residues. The CDR3 here is CASSQEVQLAVRGNEQFF. Written as DNA, the CDR3 is TGCGCCAGCAGCCAAGAGGTCCAACTAGCGGTAAGGGGGAATGAGCAGTTCTTC.

The rearrangement joins TRBV7-2 to TRBJ2-7, with 7 bases matching TRBD2. V lost 4 bases, J lost 7 bases, and 13 bases stayed unmatched. CDR3 length equals 15 residues. CDR1 SGHTA and CDR2 FQGNSA come from the germline V gene. The CDR3: CASSSTTSDGGEQYF. DNA of the CDR3: TGTGCCAGCAGCTCGACAACTAGCGACGGGGGGGAGCAGTACTTC. Looking up the rest from reference TRBV7-2 and TRBJ2-7 gives the full variable domain: GAGVSQSPSNKVTEKGKDVELRCDPISGHTALYWYRQSLGQGLEFLIYFQGNSAPDKSGLPSDRFSAERTGGSVSTLTIQRTQQEDSAVYLCASSSTTSDGGEQYFGPGTRLTVT.

The rearrangement links TRBV4-3 to TRBJ1-1; D gene uncertain. Trimming left V 6 bases short and J 1 base short, with 15 bases between. This CDR3 spans 15 amino acids. CDR1 is LGHNA and CDR2 is YSLEER in the germline V gene. The CDR3 loop reads CASRDLPTSNTEAFF. The CDR3, as DNA: TGCGCCAGCAGGGACCTCCCCACTTCGAACACTGAAGCTTTCTTT.

This sequence joins TRBV5-1 and TRBJ1-2; TRBD1 matches at 7 bases. The CDR3 contains 14 residues. Germline lookup yields CDR1 SGHRS and CDR2 YFSETQ. J lost 8 bases, V lost 4 bases, and 11 bases had no gene match. The CDR3 spells CASSPGRQGGGYTF. The CDR3 region has the DNA TGCGCCAGCAGCCCCGGGAGACAGGGTGGCGGCTACACCTTC.

The CDR3 DNA reads TGTGCCAGCTCACCAGTGGCTAGCGGGACCTACGAGCAGTACTTC. Amino acid sequence: CASSPVASGTYEQYF. This rearrangement joins TRBV18 to TRBJ2-7, with 9 bases aligning to TRBD2. V was clipped by 2 bases and J by 2 bases; unmatched bases: 4. CDR3 size: 15 residues. Looked up from germline, CDR1 is KGHSH and CDR2 is LQKENI.

CDR3 loop: CASSSGTWVAGTTRQYF. The CDR3 region has the DNA TGTGCCAGCAGCTCAGGAACGTGGGTAGCGGGGACGACAAGGCAGTATTTT. The chain couples TRBV5-4 to TRBJ2-3, with 8 positions matching TRBD2. The CDR3 loop spans 17 amino acids. Per germline, CDR1 SGHNT and CDR2 YYREEE (reference sequence). Trimming took 3 bases from V and 11 from J; bases not matched to a gene: 20.

This sequence joins TRBV7-9 and TRBJ2-7, with 7 bases lining up with TRBD2. Germline CDR1 is SEHNR and CDR2 is FQNEAQ (reference sequence). V gave up 4 bases and J gave up 5 bases; unmatched junction bases: 8. The CDR3 has 14 residues. The CDR3 region is CASSSSGIPHEQYF. CDR3 coding DNA: TGTGCCAGCAGCTCCAGCGGGATTCCCCACGAGCAGTACTTC.

This sequence joins TRBV6-1 and TRBJ2-7; TRBD1 aligns across 7 bases. Germline V gives CDR1 MNHNS, CDR2 SASEGT. The CDR3 length is 15 residues. The V segment lost 1 base and the J segment 3 bases; nucleotides outside the gene matches: 6. In DNA form, the CDR3 reads TGTGCCAGCAGTGAAGTAGGACAGGAGATCTACGAGCAGTACTTC. Amino acid sequence: CASSEVGQEIYEQYF.

This clone was found a few times. This chain connects TRBV30 to TRBJ2-7; D ambiguous. Per germline, CDR1 GTSNPN and CDR2 SVGIG (reference sequence). V was pared by 6 bases and J by 3 bases, with 12 bases between. The CDR3 has 12 residues. CDR3 protein: CACRPTSYEQYF. CDR3 coding DNA: TGTGCCTGTCGGCCGACGAGCTACGAGCAGTACTTC.

This clone was recorded once. J is TRBJ2-5 and V is TRBV4-3, with 11 bases aligning to TRBD2. Trimming removed 4 bases from V and 4 bases from J; junction bases left unmatched: 8. The CDR3 is 16 amino acids. The V gene's germline CDR1 is LGHNA and CDR2 YSLEER. The CDR3 region is CASSPSSGRARETQYF. The CDR3 nucleotides are TGCGCCAGCAGCCCGAGTAGCGGGAGGGCCCGAGAGACCCAGTACTTC.

The chain employs TRBV7-6 and TRBJ2-3, with 8 bases identical to TRBD2. This CDR3 is 16 amino acids long. V lost 3 bases to trimming and J lost 0 bases; unmatched junction nucleotides: 5. Germline CDR1 and CDR2: SGHVS and FNYEAQ. The CDR3 sequence is CASSFGGRPSTDTQYF. CDR3 DNA: TGTGCCAGCAGCTTTGGCGGGAGGCCTAGCACAGATACGCAGTATTTT. Complete variable domain (other parts from reference TRBV7-6 and TRBJ2-3): GAGVSQSPRYKVTKRGQDVALRCDPISGHVSLYWYRQALGQGPEFLTYFNYEAQQDKSGLPNDRFSAERPEGSISTLTIQRTEQRDSAMYRCASSFGGRPSTDTQYFGPGTRLTVL.

This clone was picked up one time. The V and J genes are TRBV19 and TRBJ2-2; D is possibly TRBD2 (5 bases). From germline, CDR1 is LNHDA and CDR2 SQIVND (reference sequence). Trimming took 3 bases from V and 0 from J, leaving 11 bases between them. The CDR3 runs 16 residues. CDR3 sequence: CASSMVRTANTGELFF. Here the CDR3 DNA reads TGTGCCAGTAGTATGGTACGGACTGCGAACACCGGGGAGCTGTTTTTT.

The chain uses TRBV4-3 and TRBJ2-7; 7 bases are a match to TRBD2. The CDR3 spans 16 residues. With V trimmed by 0 bases and J by 3 bases, 8 bases remained unmatched. Germline V gives CDR1 LGHNA, CDR2 YSLEER. For the CDR3, the DNA is TGCGCCAGCAGCCAAGATCGCAGCGGGATCTTCTACGAGCAGTACTTC. Translation: CASSQDRSGIFYEQYF.

V usage is TRBV7-9 and J usage is TRBJ1-3; TRBD1 might be the D (6 bases). CDR3 length: 16 residues. V shed 7 bases and J shed 1 base, with 17 bases lying between them. Germline CDR1 is SEHNR and CDR2 is FQNEAQ (reference sequence). The CDR3 sequence: CASTGKTGISGNTIYF. The CDR3 DNA reads as TGTGCCAGCACCGGAAAAACAGGGATTTCTGGAAACACCATATATTTT. Full variable domain (outside the CDR3, taken from reference TRBV7-9 and TRBJ1-3): DTGVSQNPRHKITKRGQNVTFRCDPISEHNRLYWYRQTLGQGPEFLTYFQNEAQLEKSRLLSDRFSAERPKGSFSTLEIQRTEQGDSAMYLCASTGKTGISGNTIYFGEGSWLTVV.

This clone appeared a few times. The gene calls are TRBV7-6 and TRBJ1-2; 7 bases are shared with TRBD1. CDR3 length: 13 amino acids. CDR1 and CDR2 from the germline V gene are SGHVS and FNYEAQ. V lost 5 bases and J lost 5; bases outside the gene matches: 5. CDR3 residues: CASSPQTGYGYTF. Written as DNA, the CDR3 is TGTGCCAGCAGCCCCCAGACAGGGTATGGCTACACCTTC.

The chain joins TRBV29-1 to TRBJ2-3; unclear D gene. This CDR3 is built from 12 residues. Germline V CDR1 and CDR2: SQVTM, ANQGSEA. Between the trimmed V and J ends, which lost 4 bases and 1 base, there was a span of 6 bases. The CDR3 DNA follows: TGCAGCGTTGCTAACCGCACAGATACGCAGTATTTT. Translating it yields CSVANRTDTQYF.

This chain links TRBV13 with TRBJ2-5, with D possibly being TRBD2 (5 bases). Trimming took off 0 bases at V and 4 bases at J, with 6 bases between the two ends. Germline-derived CDR1 and CDR2 are PRHDT and FYEKMQ (reference sequence). This CDR3 contains 13 residues. The CDR3 sequence is CASSLGRGETQYF. CDR3 nucleotides: TGTGCCAGCAGCTTAGGCCGGGGAGAGACCCAGTACTTC.

The sample holds one count of this clone. CDR3: CASSVVGLAGELFF. The CDR3 nucleotides are TGTGCCAGCAGCGTAGTCGGGTTGGCCGGGGAGCTGTTTTTT. The chain couples TRBV9 to TRBJ2-2, with D unresolved. Germline V gives CDR1 SGDLS, CDR2 YYNGEE. V was shortened by 0 bases and J by 6 bases, with 9 bases between the two germline ends. The CDR3 consists of 14 residues. Supplemented by reference TRBV9 and TRBJ2-2, the full variable domain reads DSGVTQTPKHLITATGQRVTLRCSPRSGDLSVYWYQQSLDQGLQFLIQYYNGEERAKGNILERFSAQQFPDLHSELNLSSLELGDSALYFCASSVVGLAGELFFGEGSRLTVL.

This chain joins TRBV6-5 and TRBJ1-1; D not resolved. Germline V gene data show CDR1 as MNHEY and CDR2 as SVGAGI. The CDR3 totals 13 residues. The V and J ends lost 4 bases and 7 bases respectively, with 13 bases between them. The CDR3 DNA reads as TGTGCCAGCAGTTTTTCTTATGGGAGTGAAGCTTTCTTT. Its translation is CASSFSYGSEAFF.

J is TRBJ2-7 and V is TRBV14, with no clear D. V dropped 4 bases and J dropped 2 bases, with 9 bases sitting between them. The germline V gene has CDR1 SGHDN and CDR2 FVKESK. The CDR3 loop spans 13 amino acids. As DNA, the CDR3 is TGTGCCAGCAGCCCTTACGGAACCTACGAGCAGTACTTC. Translating it yields CASSPYGTYEQYF.

The chain recombines TRBV5-4 with TRBJ2-7; 11 bases agree with TRBD1. After removal of 5 bases from V and 5 bases from J, the junction contained 12 bases not matched to a gene. Per the germline V gene, CDR1 is SGHNT and CDR2 is YYREEE (reference sequence). The CDR3 has 16 residues. The CDR3 DNA sequence: TGTGCCAGCAGTTTAAAAGGACAGGGGGCGTTTCACGAGCAGTACTTC. This codes for CASSLKGQGAFHEQYF.